The entry below describes one T cell receptor (beta chain). Its antigen is undetermined. In the PCR, 60 Vbeta and 13 Jbeta primers were used. Sequencing was performed with immunoSEQ multiplex PCR; in TCRdb, only in-frame clones are kept and a portion is missing. There are about 130,000 clones in the sample; 79% occur only once, and 6.5% lies in the top ten. V shed 4 bases, J shed 6 bases, and the junction held 8 bases outside the gene matches. In germline, CDR1 is MGHRA, CDR2 YSYEKL. The CDR3 covers 16 residues. This record comes from a study of cytomegalovirus exposure and HLA in healthy donors. Study results and caveats: Listed as cytomegalovirus-associated were 170 or so TCR beta chains.

The clonotype originates from a man aged 40-49 years in good health and CMV-seropositive. The chain employs TRBV4-1 and TRBJ2-1; 11 bases are a match to TRBD2. The sequencing sample was made of PBMCs. The CDR3 loop reads CASSPTGLAVFNEQFF. DNA for the CDR3: TGCGCCAGCAGCCCAACGGGACTAGCGGTTTTCAATGAGCAGTTCTTC.